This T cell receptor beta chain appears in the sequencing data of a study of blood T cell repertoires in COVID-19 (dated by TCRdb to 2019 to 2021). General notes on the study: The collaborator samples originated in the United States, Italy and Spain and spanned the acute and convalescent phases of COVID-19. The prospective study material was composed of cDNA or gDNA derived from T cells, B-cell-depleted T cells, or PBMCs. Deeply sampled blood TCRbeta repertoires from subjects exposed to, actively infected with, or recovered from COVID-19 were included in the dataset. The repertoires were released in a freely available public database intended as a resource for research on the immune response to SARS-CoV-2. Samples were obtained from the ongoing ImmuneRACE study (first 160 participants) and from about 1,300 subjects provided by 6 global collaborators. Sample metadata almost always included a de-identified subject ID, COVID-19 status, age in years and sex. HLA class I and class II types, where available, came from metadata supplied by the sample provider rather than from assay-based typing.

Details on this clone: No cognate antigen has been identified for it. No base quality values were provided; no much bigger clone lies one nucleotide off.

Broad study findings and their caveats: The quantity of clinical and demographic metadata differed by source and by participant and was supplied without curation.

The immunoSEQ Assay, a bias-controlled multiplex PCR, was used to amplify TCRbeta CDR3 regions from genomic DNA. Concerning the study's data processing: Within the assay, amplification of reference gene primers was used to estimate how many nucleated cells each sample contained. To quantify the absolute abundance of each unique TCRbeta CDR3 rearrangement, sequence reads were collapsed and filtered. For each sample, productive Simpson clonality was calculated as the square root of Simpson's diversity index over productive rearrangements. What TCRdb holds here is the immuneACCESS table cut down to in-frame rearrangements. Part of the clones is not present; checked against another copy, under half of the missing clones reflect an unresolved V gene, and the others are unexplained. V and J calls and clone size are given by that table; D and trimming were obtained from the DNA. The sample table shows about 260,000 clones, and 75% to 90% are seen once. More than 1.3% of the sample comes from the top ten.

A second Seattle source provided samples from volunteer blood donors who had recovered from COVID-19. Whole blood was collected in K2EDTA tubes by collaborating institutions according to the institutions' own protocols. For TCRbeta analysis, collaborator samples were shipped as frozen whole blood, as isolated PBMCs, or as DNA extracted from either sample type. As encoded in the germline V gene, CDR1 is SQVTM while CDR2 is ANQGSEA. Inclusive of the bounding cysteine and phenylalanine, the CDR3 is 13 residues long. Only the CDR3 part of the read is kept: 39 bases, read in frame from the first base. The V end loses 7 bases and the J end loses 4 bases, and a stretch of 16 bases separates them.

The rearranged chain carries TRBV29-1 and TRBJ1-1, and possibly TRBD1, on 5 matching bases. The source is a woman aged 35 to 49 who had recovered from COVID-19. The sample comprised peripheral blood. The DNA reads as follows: TGCAGCGGCCACAGGTTTGTAGGCACTGAAGCTTTCTTT. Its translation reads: CSGHRFVGTEAFF.